This T cell receptor beta chain comes out of a study of cytomegalovirus exposure and HLA in healthy donors. This PCR relied on a set of 60 Vbeta primers and 13 Jbeta primers. Sequenced by immunoSEQ multiplex PCR; TCRdb stores in-frame clones only, minus some. The table lists approximately 150,000 clones, roughly 80% of them singletons. The V gene's germline CDR1 is SGHTA and CDR2 FQGTGA. V was clipped by 2 bases and J by 2 bases, with 8 bases between them. This CDR3 has 14 residues. Whole-study findings and limits: An analysis that came later showed most CMV-associated TCR beta chains appearing HLA-restricted.

This clone was observed a single time. Its antigen is unknown. Sequenced: PBMCs. This TCR derives from a female donor in good health and CMV-seronegative. This chain connects TRBV7-3 to TRBJ2-3; D not certain. This chain's CDR3 is CASSLSPHTDTQYF. The CDR3 coding sequence is TGTGCCAGCAGCTTATCCCCACACACAGATACGCAGTATTTT.